What follows describes a single T cell receptor beta chain. V was trimmed by 3 bases and J by 4 bases, leaving 9 bases between them. CDR3 length: 14 amino acids. From germline, CDR1 is LGHDT and CDR2 YNNKEL (reference sequence). These data are taken from a study of blood T cell repertoires in COVID-19. Using immunoSEQ multiplex PCR, the repertoire was profiled, and TCRdb retains in-frame clones only, with some absent. The profile shows 310,000 or so clones, 90% of them singletons. The receptor comes from a woman aged 25 to 39 who had recovered from COVID-19. The chain couples TRBV3-1 (or the pseudogene TRBV3-2) to TRBJ1-4; TRBD1 is a possible D gene (5 bases). Sequencing input: PBMCs or T cells enriched from blood (not recorded which). For the CDR3, the DNA is TGTGCCAGCAGCCACTGGGGCAATAATGAAAAACTGTTTTTT. This encodes CASSHWGNNEKLFF.